The 23 T cell receptor beta chains below come from one sample, sequenced in a study of blood T cells in healthy people across ages. Primers used in a second PCR of about 6 to 11 cycles were a sample-barcoded 5' primer and a J-beta primer mix. MiXCR, run by TCRdb on the 5' RACE reads, gives a single entry per CDR3 protein. The sample holds roughly 570,000 distinct CDR3 sequences, 25% to 30% seen once. Sequenced: blood. Receptors were obtained from a woman aged 70-85 years in good health.

The V call is TRBV2, the J call TRBJ1-2; D is possibly TRBD1 (6 bases). Per germline, CDR1 SNHLY and CDR2 FYNNEI. V lost 6 bases and J lost 8, with 16 bases in between. This CDR3 has 13 amino acids. The CDR3 loop is CASRGDTPGGYTF. Written as DNA, the CDR3 is TGTGCCAGCAGGGGGGACACCCCGGGGGGCTACACCTTC.

This clonotype turned up a few times. This rearrangement joins TRBV20-1 to TRBJ1-3, with a possible D match to TRBD1 (6 bases). This CDR3 is built from 13 residues. Looked up from germline, CDR1 is DFQATT and CDR2 is SNEGSKA (reference sequence). Trimming left V 1 base short and J 7 bases short, with 11 bases between. The CDR3 DNA reads TGCAGTGCTAGAGTCACAGGGTTGAACACCATATATTTT. This gives the protein CSARVTGLNTIYF.

This clonotype was recorded a few times. The V gene is TRBV4-2, the J gene TRBJ1-4, with 10 bases fitting TRBD1. This CDR3 has 14 amino acids. J was trimmed by 7 bases and V by 4 bases; bases with no gene match: 3. The germline V gene has CDR1 LGHNA and CDR2 YNFKEQ. In DNA form, the CDR3 reads TGTGCCAGCAGCCCCCGGGACAGGGGTGAAAAACTGTTTTTT. Protein: CASSPRDRGEKLFF.

This clonotype was seen more than once but under ten times. V and J are TRBV20-1 and TRBJ1-2, with TRBD1 matching over 8 bases. CDR3 size: 14 residues. From germline, CDR1 is DFQATT and CDR2 SNEGSKA (reference sequence). J lost 8 bases, V lost 7 bases, and 15 bases had no gene match. The CDR3 DNA sequence: TGCAGTGGGCAAGTCGGGGCAGGACAGGGAGGCTACACCTTC. The encoded protein is CSGQVGAGQGGYTF.

The chain is built from TRBV5-1 and TRBJ2-5; D not certain. Trimming removed 6 bases at V and 3 bases at J, with 9 bases between. Germline lookup yields CDR1 SGHRS and CDR2 YFSETQ. The CDR3 runs 12 residues. The CDR3 here is CASTSTEETQYF. The CDR3 DNA reads as TGCGCCAGCACCTCCACTGAAGAGACCCAGTACTTC.

This clonotype was observed a few times. The chain links TRBV9 to TRBJ2-5, with D unresolved. V gave up 0 bases and J gave up 4 bases, with 10 bases separating them. From germline, CDR1 is SGDLS and CDR2 YYNGEE. The CDR3 sequence is 14 residues long. The CDR3 DNA reads as TGTGCCAGCAGCGTAGCTAGTTCAATAGAGACCCAGTACTTC. As protein: CASSVASSIETQYF.

The V gene is TRBV29-1, the J gene TRBJ1-2, with a weak D call TRBD1 (5 bases). The length of the CDR3 is 11 residues. V was shortened by 4 bases and J by 7 bases, with 10 bases between the two germline ends. Germline CDR1 SQVTM, CDR2 ANQGSEA. The CDR3 coding sequence is TGCAGCGTTGTGATAGGGGCTGGCTACACCTTC. Translation: CSVVIGAGYTF.

In its sample, this clonotype was seen a few times. The rearrangement links TRBV5-1 to TRBJ2-5; D is ambiguous. Germline CDR1 SGHRS, CDR2 YFSETQ. The CDR3 extends over 15 amino acids. V dropped 4 bases and J dropped 0 bases, with 13 bases sitting between them. In DNA form, the CDR3 reads TGCGCCAGCAGCCCTCTACAGAGGTACCAAGAGACCCAGTACTTC. Protein sequence: CASSPLQRYQETQYF.

This clonotype was observed a handful of times. The CDR3 DNA follows: TGCAGTGCTAGTCGTGCCGAGACCCAGTACTTC. Translated: CSASRAETQYF. This rearrangement joins TRBV20-1 to TRBJ2-5; D gene unclear. The CDR3 has 11 residues. Germline CDR1 is DFQATT and CDR2 is SNEGSKA (reference sequence). The V gene lost 3 bases and the J gene lost 5 bases, with 7 bases spanning the gap.

This clonotype was picked up a small number of times. The chain couples TRBV18 to TRBJ1-2; no clear D. CDR3 length: 17 residues. Germline V gene data show CDR1 as KGHSH and CDR2 as LQKENI. V lost 3 bases and J 0 bases, leaving 17 bases between the germline ends. The CDR3 sequence: CASSPGVYRGTNYGYTF. The CDR3 DNA reads TGTGCCAGCTCACCTGGAGTGTATCGGGGAACTAACTATGGCTACACCTTC.

This chain joins TRBV6-1 and TRBJ2-1, with D possibly TRBD2 on 6 matching bases. V lost 10 bases, J lost 7 bases, and 20 bases lay in between. The CDR3 loop spans 14 amino acids. Germline-derived CDR1 and CDR2 are MNHNS and SASEGT. CDR3 in DNA: TGTGCCACTCGGGTCGGTAGCGGCGGGAATGAGCAGTTCTTC. This codes for CATRVGSGGNEQFF.

This clonotype was seen a handful of times. A junction boundary mismatches the germline segment, possibly from a read error. In nucleotides, the CDR3 is TGTGCCAGCAGCTTCGGACAGATCCGGGAGACCCGGTACTTC. It specifies CASSFGQIRETRYF. This sequence joins TRBV5-5 and TRBJ2-1; D could derive from TRBD1 or TRBD2 (6 bases each). Germline V gene data show CDR1 as SGHKS and CDR2 as YYEKEE (reference sequence). The CDR3 has 14 amino acids.

A few counts support this clonotype. V and J are TRBV6-2 or TRBV6-3 and TRBJ2-5; tentatively, D is TRBD1 (5 bases). The DNA matches TRBJ2-7 better at its end, which makes the J call doubtful. Germline values: CDR1 MNHEY, CDR2 SVGEGT. This CDR3 region has 13 residues. The CDR3 DNA is TGTGCCAGTCGCACAGGCTTAACCTACGAGCAGTACTTC. The encoded protein is CASRTGLTYEQYF.

The chain couples TRBV12-3 or TRBV12-4 to TRBJ2-1; D perhaps matches TRBD2 (5 bases). This CDR3 is built from 13 residues. The ends were cut back, 6 bases at V and 5 bases at J, with 11 bases in the middle. Here the CDR3 DNA reads TGTGCCAGCAGCCACGGGATTAACAATGAGCAGTTCTTC. It codes for CASSHGINNEQFF.

The J gene is TRBJ2-7, the V gene TRBV7-9, with TRBD2 identical over 14 bases. The germline gives CDR1 SEHNR, CDR2 FQNEAQ (reference sequence). J gave up 3 bases and V 4 bases, and 2 bases lay outside the gene matches. The CDR3 consists of 15 residues. The CDR3 here is CASSWGLAGDYEQYF. CDR3 in DNA: TGTGCCAGCAGCTGGGGACTAGCGGGGGACTACGAGCAGTACTTC. The full variable domain, its missing parts supplied by reference TRBV7-9 and TRBJ2-7, is DTGVSQNPRHKITKRGQNVTFRCDPISEHNRLYWYRQTLGQGPEFLTYFQNEAQLEKSRLLSDRFSAERPKGSFSTLEIQRTEQGDSAMYLCASSWGLAGDYEQYFGPGTRLTVT.

There are a few counts of this clonotype. The chain couples TRBV7-9 to TRBJ1-2, with 8 bases matching TRBD1. The CDR3 runs to 15 residues. The germline V gene encodes CDR1 SEHNR and CDR2 FQNEAQ (reference sequence). J lost 6 bases, V lost 4 bases, and 10 bases had no gene match. In nucleotides, the CDR3 is TGTGCCAGCAGCTACAAAGGGGGACAGGTCCATGGCTACACCTTC. This codes for CASSYKGGQVHGYTF. Variable domain in full (rest from reference TRBV7-9 and TRBJ1-2): DTGVSQNPRHKITKRGQNVTFRCDPISEHNRLYWYRQTLGQGPEFLTYFQNEAQLEKSRLLSDRFSAERPKGSFSTLEIQRTEQGDSAMYLCASSYKGGQVHGYTFGSGTRLTVV.

J is TRBJ1-6 and V is TRBV20-1; possible D gene TRBD1, 6 bases. Per the germline V gene, CDR1 is DFQATT and CDR2 is SNEGSKA (reference sequence). Trimming cost V 6 bases and J 9 bases, with 18 bases left between them. The length of the CDR3 is 14 residues. The CDR3 loop reads CSAPGEGDGSPLHF. DNA for the CDR3: TGCAGTGCGCCCGGGGAGGGGGACGGTTCACCCCTCCACTTT.

There are a few counts of this clonotype. The genes are TRBV6-2 or TRBV6-3 and TRBJ2-7; perhaps TRBD2 as D (6 bases). The length of the CDR3 is 14 residues. The V end lost 6 bases, the J end lost 0 bases, and 12 bases lay between the germline ends. From germline, CDR1 is MNHEY and CDR2 SVGEGT. The CDR3 DNA reads as TGTGCCAGCAGCGAGCTAGCGACCTCCTACGAGCAGTACTTC. Translated: CASSELATSYEQYF.

As to this clonotype: One end of the junction does not line up with germline, which may come from a read error. The V gene is TRBV3-1, the J gene TRBJ2-5, with 8 bases lining up with TRBD2. Germline V gives CDR1 LGHDT, CDR2 YNNKEL (reference sequence). This CDR3 comprises 11 residues. CDR3 sequence: CASTSGGRCFF. The CDR3 DNA sequence: TGTGCCAGCACCAGCGGGGGACGGTGTTTCTTC.

This clonotype was counted a few times. The chain uses TRBV6-2 or TRBV6-3 and TRBJ2-6; D is ambiguous. Germline V gene sequence: CDR1 MNHEY, CDR2 SVGEGT. CDR3 length equals 17 residues. V lost 5 bases, J lost 3 bases, and 17 bases lay in between. CDR3 loop: CASSKESPFLGANVLTF. The CDR3, as DNA: TGTGCCAGCAGTAAGGAGAGCCCTTTCCTTGGGGCCAACGTCCTGACTTTC.

J is TRBJ2-1 and V is TRBV4-2, with 10 bases aligning to TRBD2. This CDR3 is 16 amino acids long. Germline values: CDR1 LGHNA, CDR2 YNFKEQ. J lost 9 bases, V lost 1 base, and 9 bases had no gene match. The CDR3 reads CASSQAGQRGGAEQFF. CDR3 bases: TGTGCCAGCAGCCAAGCCGGCCAGCGGGGGGGCGCTGAGCAGTTCTTC.

The chain joins TRBV5-8 to TRBJ2-1; TRBD1 is a possible D gene (5 bases). Germline V gene lookup returns CDR1 SGHTS and CDR2 YDEGEE. The V end was cut by 3 bases, the J end by 4 bases, with 23 bases between. The CDR3 runs to 18 residues. The CDR3 is CASSYTGMSKALYNEQFF. The CDR3 DNA reads TGTGCCAGCAGCTACACAGGAATGAGTAAGGCCCTGTACAATGAGCAGTTCTTC.

This clonotype was seen repeatedly, ten times or more. Here the CDR3 reads CASSFNKGFPEAFF. In nucleotides, the CDR3 is TGTGCCAGCAGTTTTAATAAGGGGTTCCCTGAAGCTTTCTTT. The chain recombines TRBV12-3 or TRBV12-4 with TRBJ1-1; D may be TRBD1 (5 bases). This CDR3 spans 14 amino acids. Trimming stripped 3 bases from V and 6 bases from J, with 14 bases between.